This T cell receptor (beta chain) stems from a study of control samples from healthy donors and cancer patients. TCRdb keeps only in-frame clones here, not all; method: immunoSEQ multiplex PCR. This sample has 130,000 to 150,000 clones, with approximately 88% found just once. The germline V gene has CDR1 MNHNY and CDR2 SVGAGI (reference sequence). There are 14 residues in the CDR3. V lost 0 bases and J 4 bases, leaving 9 bases between the germline ends. Sequencing used blood. The TCR originated in a man younger than 45 in good health. The chain joins TRBV6-6 to TRBJ1-1; a weak D match, TRBD1 (6 bases). DNA for the CDR3: TGTGCCAGCAGTTACTCTGAGGGGGGCACTGAAGCTTTCTTT. Translation gives CASSYSEGGTEAFF.